Listed below are T cell receptor beta chains from one sample, sequenced in a study of T cell repertoires in cytomegalovirus infection. One entry per CDR3 protein results from TCRdb running MiXCR on the reads. Of roughly 230,000 distinct CDR3 sequences listed, roughly 20% are singletons. Input material: CD8+ T cells from PBMCs. The receptors shown here come from a human donor in good health (CMV status not recorded). Some clones in this sample may be carry-over from other donors' samples. Both conserved end residues are part of each CDR3. The D gene is left open where the match is weak. The listing skips clone size in some rows; elsewhere it reads once, few, many or a size class.

D gene	J gene	V gene	clone size	CDR3 DNA	CDR3 protein
NA	TRBJ1-5	TRBV25-1	NA	TGTGCCAGCAGTGACTTGGACAGCCCCAATCAGCCCCAGCATTTT	CASSDLDSPNQPQHF
NA	TRBJ1-1	TRBV7-6	many	TGTGCCAGCAGCTTAAGTGCGGTGAACACTGAAGCTTTCTTT	CASSLSAVNTEAFF
TRBD2	TRBJ2-7	TRBV28	few	TGTGCCAGCAGCCCCCCGGGGAGGGCCTACGAGCAGTACTTC	CASSPPGRAYEQYF
NA	TRBJ2-1	TRBV10-3	few	TGTGCCATCAGTGAGGGTGGGAATGAGCAGTTCTTC	CAISEGGNEQFF
NA	TRBJ2-7	TRBV4-1	few	TGCGCCAGCAGCCAGCCTTGGACTGATTCCTACGAGCAGTACTTC	CASSQPWTDSYEQYF
TRBD2	TRBJ2-1	TRBV7-4	once	TGTGCCACCAAGACTAGCGGGGGGGCAGTGTCCTACAATGAGCAGTTCTTC	CATKTSGGAVSYNEQFF
NA	TRBJ2-2	TRBV7-9	NA	TGTGCCAGCAGCCCGATGGGACTCACCGGGGAGCTGTTTTTT	CASSPMGLTGELFF
NA	TRBJ1-1	TRBV25-1	NA	TGTGCCAGCAGTGAATTTACCTCCACTGAAGCTTTCTTT	CASSEFTSTEAFF
TRBD1	TRBJ1-5	TRBV7-9	many	TGTGCCAGCAGCTCGGGACAGGGTGATCAGCCCCAGCATTTT	CASSSGQGDQPQHF
NA	TRBJ2-5	TRBV27	NA	TGTGCCAGCAGATGGCGAAATAGTGGGAGTCGAGAGACCCAGTACTTC	CASRWRNSGSRETQYF
NA	TRBJ2-7	TRBV4-1	few	TGCGCCAGCAGCCATGGACCGGGACGAACCTACGAGCAGTACTTC	CASSHGPGRTYEQYF
NA	TRBJ1-1	TRBV4-1	many	TGCGCCAGCAGCCAAGATGGATTCGCAGGTATGAACACTGAAGCTTTCTTT	CASSQDGFAGMNTEAFF
TRBD1	TRBJ1-5	TRBV19	many	TGTGCCAGTAGTCCCTTATACGGACAGGGGGCATTCAGTCAGCCCCAGCATTTT	CASSPLYGQGAFSQPQHF
TRBD2	TRBJ2-2	TRBV2	few	TGTGCCAGCAGTGATGATCCGCGGGGGGGCAGCACCGGGGAGCTGTTTTTT	CASSDDPRGGSTGELFF
NA	TRBJ1-1	TRBV11-2	many	TGTGCCAGCAGCCCCCTGATGGGGACGGACACTGAAGCTTTCTTT	CASSPLMGTDTEAFF
TRBD1	TRBJ2-7	TRBV29-1	NA	TGCAGCGTTTTCTTCCTCCCCCCGGGACAGAGCTCCTACGAGCAGTACTTC	CSVFFLPPGQSSYEQYF
NA	TRBJ1-1	TRBV2	NA	TGTGCCAGCAGTGATTTGGCTGAAGCTTTCTTT	CASSDLAEAFF
NA	TRBJ2-7	TRBV7-9	many	TGTGCCAGCAGCTGGACAGAGGGCGAGCAGTACTTC	CASSWTEGEQYF
NA	TRBJ2-1	TRBV28	many	TGTGCCATCCCCGGCCAGGGAATAAATGAGCAGTTCTTC	CAIPGQGINEQFF
NA	TRBJ2-1	TRBV4-1	NA	TGCGCCAGCAGCCAAGACCTGTCCGGAACGTACAATGAGCAGTTCTTC	CASSQDLSGTYNEQFF
NA	TRBJ1-3	TRBV11-3	few	TGTGCCAGCAGCTTAGATGACGGTAACACCATATATTTT	CASSLDDGNTIYF
NA	TRBJ2-1	TRBV4-1	few	TGCGCCAGCAGCCAGGTAGGACCAGCCGGCTACAATGAGCAGTTCTTC	CASSQVGPAGYNEQFF
NA	TRBJ2-1	TRBV28	NA	TGTGCCAGCAGGCCGACAGAATATGAGCAGTTCTTC	CASRPTEYEQFF
NA	TRBJ2-3	TRBV5-1	NA	TGCGCCAGCTCGGACGGAACCCCGCCAGATACGCAGTATTTT	CASSDGTPPDTQYF
TRBD1	TRBJ2-7	TRBV7-9	NA	TGTGCCAGCAAAGGGGGCGAGACTGCCTACGAGCAGTACTTC	CASKGGETAYEQYF
NA	TRBJ2-5	TRBV12-3/TRBV12-4	NA	TGTGCCAGCAGCCCGGGTCCCGAGGGGACCCAGTACTTC	CASSPGPEGTQYF
NA	TRBJ1-1	TRBV7-6	many	TGTGCCAGCAGCAAGCCGACGCTCATGAACACTGAAGCTTTCTTT	CASSKPTLMNTEAFF
TRBD2	TRBJ2-7	TRBV7-2	few	TGTGCCAGCAGCCTATGGACTAGCTACGAGCAGTACTTC	CASSLWTSYEQYF
NA	TRBJ2-1	TRBV28	NA	TGTGCCAGCAGTCCCTCGGGGCCGGGGCCCAATGAGCAGTTCTTC	CASSPSGPGPNEQFF